The clone carrying this T cell receptor (beta chain) was counted ten times or more. The germline gene is not matched at one end of the junction; a read error may be the cause. This sample is drawn from a study of T-cell memory formation after mild COVID-19. Study-level background: Largely donor-specific sequence clusters came from two donors.

CDR3 length equals 13 residues. Germline V gene lookup returns CDR1 MNHEY and CDR2 SMNVEV (reference sequence). Employing constant-segment primers, 5'RACE generated TCR alpha and TCR beta cDNA libraries bearing sample barcodes and UMIs. TCRdb ran MiXCR on the 5' RACE reads and lists one entry per CDR3 protein. The profile shows 15,000 or so distinct CDR3 sequences, about 21% of them singletons. The rearrangement links TRBV27 to TRBJ2-3; D is tentatively TRBD1 or TRBD2 (5 bases each). Sequencing was performed on PBMCs or a T cell subset sorted from them (not recorded which). The TCR comes from a man younger than 35 who had mild COVID-19 (a few samples of this study predate the infection). Cell type and time point are not known. DNA of the CDR3: TGTGCCAGCATCGGGGCCGGCACAGCTACGCAGTATTTT. Encoded protein: CASIGAGTATQYF.